This is a list of T cell receptor beta chains from one sample in a study of identical twins. TCRdb independently ran MiXCR on the 5' RACE reads; one entry per CDR3 protein. Here the sample spans about 700,000 distinct CDR3 sequences, 5.5% to 6.5% being singletons. The sequencing sample was made of naive T cells sorted from blood. These receptors came from a man aged 18-30 years in good health. Both conserved end residues are part of each CDR3. D genes are given only for firm matches. Not all rows give a size; the values are once, few, many and, for expanded clones, a class.

V	J	D	size	DNA	CDR3
TRBV18	TRBJ2-1	-	many	TGTGCCAGCTCACCGAGGGAGCGGGAGCAGTTCTTC	CASSPREREQFF
TRBV12-3/TRBV12-4	TRBJ2-5	-	many	TGTGCCAGCAGTCCACGAGGCCAGGGCCCCACGGAGACCCAGTACTTC	CASSPRGQGPTETQYF
TRBV5-1	TRBJ2-5	-	few	TGCGCCAGCAGCCCGGTGGAGGGGACGGAGACCCAGTACTTC	CASSPVEGTETQYF
TRBV7-8	TRBJ1-5	-	many	TGTGCCAGCAGCTTAGGGATTAGTAGCAATCAGCCCCAGCATTTT	CASSLGISSNQPQHF
TRBV12-2	TRBJ2-7	-	many	TGTGCAAGTCGCTCGAATTCGGAGCAGTACTTC	CASRSNSEQYF
TRBV7-9	TRBJ2-2	-	many	TGTGCCAGCAGCTTAGCGCTAAGACCGGTGGAGCTGTTTTTT	CASSLALRPVELFF
TRBV6-1	TRBJ1-2	-	-	TGTGCCAGCAGTCCATCCGGGGGGACCTATGGCTACACCTTC	CASSPSGGTYGYTF
TRBV5-1	TRBJ2-7	-	few	TGCGCCAGCAGCTCAGACCCTCTCTACGAGCAGTACTTC	CASSSDPLYEQYF
TRBV10-3	TRBJ1-4	-	many	TGTGCCATCAGTGATCTAGGAGGAACTAATGAAAAACTGTTTTTT	CAISDLGGTNEKLFF
TRBV20-1	TRBJ1-1	-	-	TGCAGTGCTAGGGGTTGGCCGGGGAACACTGAAGCTTTCTTT	CSARGWPGNTEAFF
TRBV2	TRBJ1-1	TRBD1	few	TGTGCCAGCAGACAGGGGAGCACTGAAGCTTTCTTT	CASRQGSTEAFF
TRBV12-3/TRBV12-4	TRBJ1-6	-	-	TGTGCCAGCAGTTTAGCGGGAAGCAAACCCCTCCACTTT	CASSLAGSKPLHF
TRBV3-1	TRBJ2-1	-	-	TGTGCCAGCAGCCTAACAGGGTTCGAGCAGTTCTTC	CASSLTGFEQFF
TRBV29-1	TRBJ2-3	-	many	TGCAGCGTCGGGGACAGCACAGATACGCAGTATTTT	CSVGDSTDTQYF
TRBV7-8	TRBJ2-7	-	few	TGTGCCAGCAGCTTAAGTATGGGGACCACTAAACCCTACGAGCAGTACTTC	CASSLSMGTTKPYEQYF
TRBV7-7	TRBJ2-5	-	few	TGTGCCAGCAGTTTGCTGGGGCCCGGAGAGACCCAGTACTTC	CASSLLGPGETQYF
TRBV6-1	TRBJ2-3	TRBD2	-	TGTGCCAGCAGTCCCTCCTCGACTAGCGGGAGACCAGATACGCAGTATTTT	CASSPSSTSGRPDTQYF
TRBV4-3	TRBJ2-1	TRBD2	many	TGCGCCAGCAGCCAATTTGGAGCGGGAGCCTACAATGAGCAGTTCTTC	CASSQFGAGAYNEQFF
TRBV20-1	TRBJ2-3	-	many	TGCAGTGCTTCCGGACCTAGCCGGGCAGATACGCAGTATTTT	CSASGPSRADTQYF
TRBV5-1	TRBJ2-5	-	few	TGCGCCAGCAGCAACCGGGACTCGCAAGAGACCCAGTACTTC	CASSNRDSQETQYF
TRBV27	TRBJ2-7	-	many	TGTGCCAGCAGCCCGGACTTTAGCTCCTACGAGCAGTACTTC	CASSPDFSSYEQYF
TRBV12-5	TRBJ1-5	-	few	TGTGCTAGTGGCCTAAGAATTGGCAATCAGCCCCAGCATTTT	CASGLRIGNQPQHF
TRBV30	TRBJ2-2	-	-	TGTGCCTGGAGGTACACTAACACCGGGGAGCTGTTTTTT	CAWRYTNTGELFF
TRBV7-2	TRBJ1-2	-	-	TGTGCCGCCCCCCTTAGAGCTAACTATGGCTACACCTTC	CAAPLRANYGYTF
TRBV11-2	TRBJ2-1	-	many	TGTGCCAGCAGCTTAGATTTCGTCACGTATGAGCAGTTCTTC	CASSLDFVTYEQFF
TRBV12-3/TRBV12-4	TRBJ2-5	TRBD1	many	TGTGCCAGCAGACCGGACAGGGGAGAGACCCAGTACTTC	CASRPDRGETQYF
TRBV3-1	TRBJ1-4	TRBD1	few	TGTGCCAGCAGCCATCCGTACAGGGGCTCTAATGAAAAACTGTTTTTT	CASSHPYRGSNEKLFF
TRBV25-1	TRBJ2-1	-	few	TGTGCCAGCAGTGAAGAGCTCCCGGGAATCGGCAATGAGCAGTTCTTC	CASSEELPGIGNEQFF
TRBV6-1	TRBJ2-2	TRBD1	-	TGTGCCAGCAGTGAAGAGGGGGCGAGGGTTATCGGGGAGCTGTTTTTT	CASSEEGARVIGELFF
TRBV2	TRBJ2-6	-	few	TGTGCCAGCATGGCTGCCCCCGGAGGGGCCAACGTCCTGACTTTC	CASMAAPGGANVLTF
TRBV10-3	TRBJ1-6	-	many	TGTGCCATCAGTGGTGAGGTCGGAGATTCACCCCTCCACTTT	CAISGEVGDSPLHF
TRBV29-1	TRBJ2-1	-	many	TGCAGCGTCCTTCTCCGGGACATCTACAATGAGCAGTTCTTC	CSVLLRDIYNEQFF
TRBV6-5	TRBJ1-1	-	many	TGTGCCAGCAGTTACTCGCCGGTAAACACTGAAGCTTTCTTT	CASSYSPVNTEAFF
TRBV5-6	TRBJ2-2	-	many	TGTGCCAGCAGCTTGGTAGGGGCCGGGGAGCTGTTTTTT	CASSLVGAGELFF
TRBV25-1	TRBJ2-2	-	-	TGTGCCAGCAGTGACAGCCGGAACACCGGGGAGCTGTTTTTT	CASSDSRNTGELFF
TRBV20-1	TRBJ2-3	-	many	TGCAGTGCTGACAAGGGGGGAAGGGCAGATACGCAGTATTTT	CSADKGGRADTQYF
TRBV29-1	TRBJ2-6	TRBD2	many	TGCAGCGTTGGGCCTAGCGGGAACTCTGGGGCCAACGTCCTGACTTTC	CSVGPSGNSGANVLTF
TRBV7-2	TRBJ2-3	-	few	TGTGCCAGCAGCTTAGTGGGGGGTTCTTCAGATACGCAGTATTTT	CASSLVGGSSDTQYF
TRBV2	TRBJ2-1	-	many	TGTGCCAGCAGTGTCTTTGGGACACAAGAGCAGTTCTTC	CASSVFGTQEQFF
TRBV6-1	TRBJ1-2	-	many	TGTGCCAGCAGCCCAGACAGTGACTATGGCTACACCTTC	CASSPDSDYGYTF
TRBV3-1	TRBJ2-1	TRBD2	once	TGTGCCAGCAGCCCGATGACGACTAGCGGCTACAATGAGCAGTTCTTC	CASSPMTTSGYNEQFF
TRBV6-2/TRBV6-3	TRBJ2-5	-	many	TGTGCCAGCAGCCCGGCGACCCAAGAGACCCAGTACTTC	CASSPATQETQYF
TRBV20-1	TRBJ2-1	-	many	TGCAGTGCTACGGGCGACCACAGCTCCTACAATGAGCAGTTCTTC	CSATGDHSSYNEQFF
TRBV6-1	TRBJ2-7	-	-	TGTGCCAGCAGTGAAGTGACTCTTCAGGGGCGGTACGAGCAGTACTTC	CASSEVTLQGRYEQYF
TRBV7-2	TRBJ1-2	-	few	TGTGCCAGCAGCTTAAGGCTGGAAGCTAACTATGGCTACACCTTC	CASSLRLEANYGYTF
TRBV4-3	TRBJ2-7	-	-	TGCGCCAGCAGCCAAGAAAGGATTTACTACGAGCAGTACTTC	CASSQERIYYEQYF
TRBV7-2	TRBJ2-1	-	many	TGTGCCAGCAGCGGTCACCGGGGTAATGAGCAGTTCTTC	CASSGHRGNEQFF
TRBV6-4	TRBJ2-1	-	few	TGTGCCACCGCCCCTGGAGCGGAGATATACAATGAGCAGTTCTTC	CATAPGAEIYNEQFF
TRBV4-2	TRBJ1-1	-	-	TGTGCCAGCAGCCAAGGGGTCCGGACGTCTGCCGAAGCTTTCTTT	CASSQGVRTSAEAFF
TRBV12-5	TRBJ2-1	TRBD2	-	TGTGCTAGTGGTAGGGGACTAGCGGGGGCCGGTGAGCAGTTCTTC	CASGRGLAGAGEQFF
TRBV27	TRBJ1-5	-	many	TGTGCCAGCAGTCCGAACGCCCCGGGGCAGCCCCAGCATTTT	CASSPNAPGQPQHF
TRBV9	TRBJ2-7	-	many	TGTGCCAGCAGCGACAGACAGAGACCCTACGAGCAGTACTTC	CASSDRQRPYEQYF
TRBV5-5	TRBJ2-7	-	-	TGTGCCAGCAGCTTTGTGGCAACCGGTAGTCCCAGCGGCGAGCAGTACTTC	CASSFVATGSPSGEQYF